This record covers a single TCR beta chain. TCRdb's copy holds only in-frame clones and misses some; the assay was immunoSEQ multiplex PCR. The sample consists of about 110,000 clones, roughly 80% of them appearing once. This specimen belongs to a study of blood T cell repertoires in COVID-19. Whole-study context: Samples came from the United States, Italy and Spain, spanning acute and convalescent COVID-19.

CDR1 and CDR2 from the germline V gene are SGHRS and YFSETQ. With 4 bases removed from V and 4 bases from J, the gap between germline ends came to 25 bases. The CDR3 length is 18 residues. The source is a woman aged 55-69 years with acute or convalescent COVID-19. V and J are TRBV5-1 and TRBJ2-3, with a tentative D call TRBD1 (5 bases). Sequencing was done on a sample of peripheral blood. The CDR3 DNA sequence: TGCGCCAGCAGCCGGACACGCCAGACCAGGAGACAACCAGATACGCAGTATTTT. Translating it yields CASSRTRQTRRQPDTQYF.